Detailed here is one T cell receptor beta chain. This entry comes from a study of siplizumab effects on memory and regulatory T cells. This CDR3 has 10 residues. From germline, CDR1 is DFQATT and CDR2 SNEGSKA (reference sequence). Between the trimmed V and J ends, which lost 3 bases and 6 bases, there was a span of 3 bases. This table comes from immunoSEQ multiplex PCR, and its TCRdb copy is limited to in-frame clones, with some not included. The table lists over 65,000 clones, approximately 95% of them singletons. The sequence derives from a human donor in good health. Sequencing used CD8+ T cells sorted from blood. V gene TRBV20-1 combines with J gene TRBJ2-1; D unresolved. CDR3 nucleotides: TGCAGTGCTAGTCCCAATGAGCAGTTCTTC. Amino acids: CSASPNEQFF.